A single sample gave rise to the 21 T cell receptor beta chains below, sequenced in a study of human T cells and chemical hapten exposure. Time point defined: patch test 3, about 24 weeks after DPC sensitization. Treatment denoted: therapeutic diphenylcyclopropenone sensitization with weekly scalp DPC. In TCRdb, the RACE reads were re-called with MiXCR into one record per CDR3 protein. The sample yields about 160,000 distinct CDR3 sequences, about a quarter seen once. The material was whole blood, obtained in connection with sensitization to the hapten diphenylcyclopropenone (DPC). Source of these receptors: a woman aged 18-29 years with alopecia areata. Some clones in this sample may be carry-over from other donors' samples.

The chain has TRBV20-1 and TRBJ1-2; D is uncertain. V was cut by 3 bases and J by 0 bases, with 23 bases left in between. CDR1 and CDR2 (germline): DFQATT, SNEGSKA (reference sequence). The CDR3 length is 18 residues. The DNA of the CDR3 is TGCAGTGCTAGTTCCCTCACGACTGTACTCACCGCTAACTATGGCTACACCTTC. Translation: CSASSLTTVLTANYGYTF.

This clonotype has more than one count but fewer than ten. V usage is TRBV12-3 or TRBV12-4 and J usage is TRBJ1-2, with D tentatively TRBD1 (5 bases). V was shortened by 3 bases and J by 4 bases, with 12 bases between the two germline ends. There are 14 residues in the CDR3. In DNA form, the CDR3 reads TGTGCCAGCAGTTTCACCAGGGCGGCCTATGGCTACACCTTC. Its translation: CASSFTRAAYGYTF.

A few counts support this clonotype. The V gene is TRBV2, the J gene TRBJ1-2; unclear D gene. V was pared by 10 bases and J by 5 bases, with 14 bases between. The germline CDR1 and CDR2 sequences are SNHLY and FYNNEI. CDR3 length: 12 residues. The CDR3 DNA sequence: TGTGCCACCGCCGTCGACTTGTATGGCTACACCTTC. Encoded protein: CATAVDLYGYTF. The full variable domain, rest sourced from reference TRBV2 and TRBJ1-2, is EPEVTQTPSHQVTQMGQEVILRCVPISNHLYFYWYRQILGQKVEFLVSFYNNEISEKSEIFDDQFSVERPDGSNFTLKIRSTKLEDSAMYFCATAVDLYGYTFGSGTRLTVV.

This chain uses TRBV7-6 with TRBJ2-7; no firm D call. The CDR3 sequence is 14 residues long. V was shortened by 0 bases and J by 0 bases, with 6 bases between the two germline ends. CDR1 is SGHVS, CDR2 FNYEAQ, per germline. This CDR3 reads CASSLAVRSYEQYF. In DNA form, the CDR3 reads TGTGCCAGCAGCTTAGCGGTCCGCTCCTACGAGCAGTACTTC. Full variable domain (rest looked up from reference TRBV7-6 and TRBJ2-7): GAGVSQSPRYKVTKRGQDVALRCDPISGHVSLYWYRQALGQGPEFLTYFNYEAQQDKSGLPNDRFSAERPEGSISTLTIQRTEQRDSAMYRCASSLAVRSYEQYFGPGTRLTVT.

The V call is TRBV12-3 or TRBV12-4, the J call TRBJ2-2; 12 bases agree with TRBD2. V dropped 7 bases and J dropped 9; count of bases not matched to a gene: 12. The CDR3 has 16 residues. This CDR3 is CASIPGSSGRDRELFF. Here the CDR3 DNA reads TGTGCCAGCATCCCTGGGTCTAGCGGGAGGGATCGGGAGCTGTTTTTT.

This clonotype was seen more than once but under ten times. The chain employs TRBV6-2 or TRBV6-3 and TRBJ2-7, with D possibly being TRBD1 or TRBD2 (5 bases each). Trimming shortened V by 6 bases and J by 4 bases, and 7 bases separated the two germline ends. There are 11 residues in the CDR3. Germline V gene data show CDR1 as MNHEY and CDR2 as SVGEGT. This CDR3 reads CASRRGYEQYF. The DNA for the CDR3 is TGTGCCAGCAGGAGGGGATACGAGCAGTACTTC.

This clonotype has a handful of counts. The V and J genes are TRBV4-3 and TRBJ1-4, with TRBD1 identical over 9 bases. Per germline, CDR1 LGHNA and CDR2 YSLEER. CDR3 size: 15 residues. J gave up 5 bases and V 1 base, and 2 bases lay outside the gene matches. CDR3 DNA sequence: TGCGCCAGCAGCCAAGCTGGACAGGGGAATGAAAAACTGTTTTTT. It specifies CASSQAGQGNEKLFF.

Here the CDR3 DNA reads TGTGCCAGCATATTGGGACGCCGAGGACTAGCGGGAGGCCCAGTTTCTGAGCAGTACTTC. Its translation: CASILGRRGLAGGPVSEQYF. The chain links TRBV12-3 or TRBV12-4 to TRBJ2-7; the match to TRBD2 covers 14 bases. Trimming at V came to 7 bases and at J to 7 bases, leaving 24 bases not matched to a gene. The CDR3 has 20 amino acids.

In its sample, this clonotype was seen a few times. V and J are TRBV10-3 and TRBJ2-3, with D uncertain. There are 16 residues in the CDR3. Germline V CDR1 and CDR2: ENHRY, SYGVKD. V lost 0 bases to trimming and J lost 2 bases, with 12 bases between them. The CDR3 nucleotides are TGTGCCATCAGTGAGTCGGGTGGCCTCCTCACAGATACGCAGTATTTT. Its protein product is CAISESGGLLTDTQYF.

This clonotype was picked up one time. Possible read error: a much larger clone is one base away. The chain joins TRBV20-1 to TRBJ2-1, with TRBD2 matching 10 bases. The CDR3 sequence is 17 residues long. With 1 base clipped from V and 5 bases from J, the junction kept 11 bases outside the gene matches. Germline CDR1 DFQATT, CDR2 SNEGSKA (reference sequence). The CDR3 sequence is CSARGPPAGGRHNEQFF. CDR3 nucleotide sequence: TGCAGTGCTAGAGGCCCTCCAGCGGGAGGGCGCCACAATGAGCAGTTCTTC.

This clonotype was detected only a few times. The chain has TRBV6-2 or TRBV6-3 and TRBJ1-1, with D tentatively TRBD1 (5 bases). Germline V gene data show CDR1 as MNHEY and CDR2 as SVGEGT. The CDR3 is 14 residues long. V lost 4 bases and J 5 bases, leaving 14 bases between the germline ends. The CDR3 coding sequence is TGTGCCAGCAGTTGGTTGCAGGGAGGGACTGAAGCTTTCTTT. Protein: CASSWLQGGTEAFF.

This clonotype was detected only a few times. The V and J genes are TRBV4-1 and TRBJ2-1; D is perhaps TRBD1 or TRBD2 (5 bases each). V was cut by 3 bases and J by 9 bases, with 12 bases left in between. This CDR3 contains 13 residues. CDR1 and CDR2 (germline): MGHRA, YSYEKL. The CDR3, as DNA: TGCGCCAGCAGCCAGTTGGGGGTGGGTGAGCAGTTCTTC. Encoded protein: CASSQLGVGEQFF.

The chain is built from TRBV7-6 and TRBJ2-3, with D possibly matching TRBD2 (7 bases). Trimming shortened V by 1 base and J by 1 base, and 12 bases separated the two germline ends. There are 16 residues in the CDR3. CDR1 and CDR2 from the germline V gene are SGHVS and FNYEAQ. The CDR3 coding sequence is TGTGCCAGCAGCTTAGTGGGGCGGGGGCGCACAGATACGCAGTATTTT. The encoded protein is CASSLVGRGRTDTQYF.

The chain uses TRBV7-9 and TRBJ2-7, with D tentatively TRBD2 (6 bases). Germline V gene data show CDR1 as SEHNR and CDR2 as FQNEAQ (reference sequence). V lost 0 bases, J lost 2 bases, and 11 bases lay in between. The CDR3 spans 15 residues. In nucleotides, the CDR3 is TGTGCCAGCAGCTTAGCCGGGGGTGCCACCTACGAGCAGTACTTC. Translation gives CASSLAGGATYEQYF. Full variable domain (remainder filled in from reference TRBV7-9 and TRBJ2-7): DTGVSQNPRHKITKRGQNVTFRCDPISEHNRLYWYRQTLGQGPEFLTYFQNEAQLEKSRLLSDRFSAERPKGSFSTLEIQRTEQGDSAMYLCASSLAGGATYEQYFGPGTRLTVT.

This clonotype was recorded at least ten times. The chain carries TRBV20-1 and TRBJ1-6, with 7 bases fitting TRBD1. The CDR3 loop spans 13 amino acids. Germline-derived CDR1 and CDR2 are DFQATT and SNEGSKA (reference sequence). Germline trimming cut 6 bases from V and 10 bases from J; bases unmatched to any gene: 9. The CDR3 DNA reads TGCAGTGCCAGCGACAGGGTTGTCTCACCCCTCCACTTT. Protein product: CSASDRVVSPLHF.

The V and J genes are TRBV7-9 and TRBJ2-5; TRBD2 agrees at 12 bases. Per germline, CDR1 SEHNR and CDR2 FQNEAQ (reference sequence). The CDR3 has 16 residues. After removal of 4 bases from V and 5 bases from J, the junction contained 8 bases not matched to a gene. DNA of the CDR3: TGTGCCAGCAGCTCCCGGACTAGCGGGGTCCGGGAGACCCAGTACTTC. Amino acids: CASSSRTSGVRETQYF.

The chain joins TRBV6-5 to TRBJ2-1; no reliable D call. Trimming took 3 bases from V and 9 from J, leaving 9 bases between them. The length of the CDR3 is 12 residues. Germline V gene lookup returns CDR1 MNHEY and CDR2 SVGAGI. CDR3 sequence: CASSYSLGEQFF. The CDR3, as DNA: TGTGCCAGCAGTTATAGTCTTGGTGAGCAGTTCTTC.

This rearrangement joins TRBV2 to TRBJ2-7; 8 positions agree with TRBD2. Trimming at V came to 3 bases and at J to 2 bases, leaving 3 bases not matched to a gene. Germline V gives CDR1 SNHLY, CDR2 FYNNEI. CDR3 length: 14 amino acids. The CDR3 nucleotides read TGTGCCAGCAGTGAGCCTAGCGGGCCCTACGAGCAGTACTTC. Translation: CASSEPSGPYEQYF.

The V gene is TRBV7-2, the J gene TRBJ2-5; 12 nucleotides match TRBD1. The length of the CDR3 is 16 residues. The germline V gene has CDR1 SGHTA and CDR2 FQGNSA. V trimming: 5 bases; J trimming: 4 bases; junction bases outside the gene matches: 8. The CDR3 nucleotides read TGTGCCAGCAGCGAAGACGGGACAGGGGGCTTAGAGACCCAGTACTTC. Protein product: CASSEDGTGGLETQYF.

This clonotype was recorded a few times. The chain employs TRBV4-3 and TRBJ2-7, with unresolved D. In germline, CDR1 is LGHNA, CDR2 YSLEER. V lost 1 base, J lost 0 bases, and 10 bases lay in between. The CDR3 length is 15 residues. CDR3 region: CASSQARDASYEQYF. The CDR3 bases are TGCGCCAGCAGCCAAGCAAGAGACGCCTCCTACGAGCAGTACTTC.

The chain uses TRBV29-1 and TRBJ1-1; no clear D gene. The ends were cut back, 5 bases at V and 0 bases at J, with 16 bases in the middle. Germline V CDR1 and CDR2: SQVTM, ANQGSEA. CDR3 length: 15 residues. The CDR3 sequence is CSVIDNNLMNTEAFF. CDR3 DNA sequence: TGCAGCGTTATCGACAACAACCTCATGAACACTGAAGCTTTCTTT.